This T cell receptor beta chain is from a study of blood T cells in healthy people across ages. The CDR3 runs to 15 residues. Trimming pared 0 bases from V and 2 bases from J, leaving 13 bases between. Germline values: CDR1 DFQATT, CDR2 SNEGSKA (reference sequence). Study conclusions and caveats: Unsorted PBMCs blocked a conclusive comparison of naive and antigen-experienced cells.

With respect to this clonotype: Its antigen is unknown.

It was with a sample-barcoded 5' primer and a J-beta primer mix that a second PCR of about 6 to 11 cycles was run. TCRdb reanalysed the 5' RACE reads using MiXCR and keeps one entry per CDR3 protein. The sample yields roughly 1,500,000 distinct CDR3 sequences, roughly 32% seen once. The chain links TRBV20-1 to TRBJ1-2; maybe TRBD1 (6 bases). The material sequenced was blood. This clonotype was sampled from a woman younger than 45 in good health. The CDR3 coding sequence is TGCAGTGCTAGAGATGGAGGGGGTGTCAACTATGGCTACACCTTC. This translates into CSARDGGGVNYGYTF.